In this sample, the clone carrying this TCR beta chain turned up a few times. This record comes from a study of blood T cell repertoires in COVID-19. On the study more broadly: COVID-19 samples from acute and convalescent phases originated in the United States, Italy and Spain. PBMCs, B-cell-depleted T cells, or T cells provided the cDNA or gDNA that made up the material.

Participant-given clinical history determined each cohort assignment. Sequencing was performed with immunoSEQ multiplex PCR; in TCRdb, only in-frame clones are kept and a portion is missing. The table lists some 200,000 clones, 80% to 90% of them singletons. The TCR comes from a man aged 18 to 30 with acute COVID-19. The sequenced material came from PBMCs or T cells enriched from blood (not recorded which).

The chain's CDR3 is CASSSRASAYEQYF. In DNA form, the CDR3 reads TGTGCCAGCAGCTCCCGCGCTAGCGCCTACGAGCAGTACTTC. The rearrangement joins TRBV7-8 to TRBJ2-7; maybe TRBD2 (6 bases). Per the germline V gene, CDR1 is SGHVS and CDR2 is FQNEAQ. V gave up 4 bases and J gave up 2 bases, with 12 bases separating them. The CDR3 spans 14 residues.